This is a list of T cell receptor beta chains from one sample in a study of T cell responses to AZD1222 COVID-19 vaccine. The method was immunoSEQ multiplex PCR; TCRdb's version includes in-frame clones alone and lacks a portion of them. The profile covers about 120,000 clones, with 80% to 95% appearing a single time and 13% to 15% taken by the ten largest. The sample here was peripheral blood, taken on day 0 of AZD1222 vaccination. These receptors all stem from an adult in good health. Both conserved end residues are part of each CDR3. The D gene is left open where the match is weak. Clone size is stated in some rows and not others, as once, few, many or a class when expanded.

d_gene: .; j_gene: TRBJ1-1; abundance: once; len: 13; v_gene: TRBV28; CDR3nt: TGTGCCAGCAGCCAAGGACTCCCGGCTGAAGCTTTCTTT; CDR3aa: CASSQGLPAEAFF
d_gene: .; j_gene: TRBJ2-1; abundance: .; len: 16; v_gene: TRBV18; CDR3nt: TGTGCCAGCTCACCCCTGGACCAGGGTTTAAACAATGAGCAGTTCTTC; CDR3aa: CASSPLDQGLNNEQFF
d_gene: .; j_gene: TRBJ1-1; abundance: .; len: 11; v_gene: TRBV10-3; CDR3nt: TGTGCCATCAGTGCAGGGCCTGAAGCTTTCTTT; CDR3aa: CAISAGPEAFF
d_gene: .; j_gene: TRBJ2-1; abundance: .; len: 14; v_gene: TRBV9; CDR3nt: TGTGCCAGCAGCGTATCGGGAACGGAAAATGAGCAGTTCTTC; CDR3aa: CASSVSGTENEQFF
d_gene: TRBD2; j_gene: TRBJ2-1; abundance: .; len: 15; v_gene: TRBV10-2; CDR3nt: TGCGCCAGCAGTGAGTGGCGGGAGATGAGGAATGAGCAGTTCTTC; CDR3aa: CASSEWREMRNEQFF
d_gene: TRBD2; j_gene: TRBJ2-3; abundance: .; len: 18; v_gene: TRBV24-1; CDR3nt: TGTGCCACCAGCGCATCCCCGGCTAGCGGGGGTCAGATGGATACGCAGTATTTT; CDR3aa: CATSASPASGGQMDTQYF
d_gene: .; j_gene: TRBJ2-2; abundance: .; len: 19; v_gene: TRBV4-1; CDR3nt: TGCGCCAGCAGCCACCGTCCTAGCATCCTGGACGCGAACACCGGGGAGCTGTTTTTT; CDR3aa: CASSHRPSILDANTGELFF
d_gene: .; j_gene: TRBJ1-4; abundance: once; len: 16; v_gene: TRBV4-3; CDR3nt: TGCGCCAGCAGCCAAGTCGGAGAGGCTACGAATGAAAAACTGTTTTTT; CDR3aa: CASSQVGEATNEKLFF
d_gene: .; j_gene: TRBJ2-7; abundance: .; len: 15; v_gene: TRBV11-2; CDR3nt: TGTGCCAGCAGCCTCCCTCGAGGAAGCTCCTACGAGCAGTACTTC; CDR3aa: CASSLPRGSSYEQYF
d_gene: .; j_gene: TRBJ1-1; abundance: .; len: 13; v_gene: TRBV29-1; CDR3nt: TGCAGCGTTGAGGGGCAGACGAACACTGAAGCTTTCTTT; CDR3aa: CSVEGQTNTEAFF
d_gene: .; j_gene: TRBJ2-4; abundance: .; len: 15; v_gene: TRBV29-1; CDR3nt: TGCAGCGTTGAGAGGTGGGGTATAGCCAAAAACATTCAGTACTTC; CDR3aa: CSVERWGIAKNIQYF
d_gene: .; j_gene: TRBJ1-1; abundance: few; len: 14; v_gene: TRBV3-1/TRBV3-2; CDR3nt: TGTGCCAGCAGCCAAGAATCCGGGGACACTGAAGCTTTCTTT; CDR3aa: CASSQESGDTEAFF
d_gene: .; j_gene: TRBJ1-1; abundance: .; len: 16; v_gene: TRBV6-2/TRBV6-3; CDR3nt: TGTGCCAGCAGTTACTTCCCTTTCGGGGGGAACACTGAAGCTTTCTTT; CDR3aa: CASSYFPFGGNTEAFF
d_gene: .; j_gene: TRBJ1-2; abundance: .; len: 15; v_gene: TRBV7-2; CDR3nt: TGTGCCAGCAGCTTAGATGGGGGTGATATCTATGGCTACACCTTC; CDR3aa: CASSLDGGDIYGYTF
d_gene: .; j_gene: TRBJ2-5; abundance: .; len: 11; v_gene: TRBV11-3; CDR3nt: TGTGCCAGCAGCCAAGGGGAGACCCAGTACTTC; CDR3aa: CASSQGETQYF
d_gene: .; j_gene: TRBJ2-7; abundance: once; len: 15; v_gene: TRBV2; CDR3nt: TGTGCCAGCAGTGAAGGAGACAGTACCCCCTACGAGCAGTACTTC; CDR3aa: CASSEGDSTPYEQYF
d_gene: .; j_gene: TRBJ1-5; abundance: .; len: 14; v_gene: TRBV24-1; CDR3nt: TGTGCCACCAGTGATCACAGGGTAAATCAGCCCCAGCATTTT; CDR3aa: CATSDHRVNQPQHF
d_gene: TRBD1; j_gene: TRBJ1-2; abundance: .; len: 14; v_gene: TRBV4-3; CDR3nt: TGCGCCAGCAGCCTATATACAGGGGACTATGGCTACACCTTC; CDR3aa: CASSLYTGDYGYTF
d_gene: .; j_gene: TRBJ1-3; abundance: .; len: 15; v_gene: TRBV9; CDR3nt: TGTGCCAGCAGCCCTCTATCCAGCCTTGGAAACACCATATATTTT; CDR3aa: CASSPLSSLGNTIYF
d_gene: .; j_gene: TRBJ2-3; abundance: .; len: 15; v_gene: TRBV19; CDR3nt: TGTGCCAGTATGGACAACTACGGAGGCACAGATACGCAGTATTTT; CDR3aa: CASMDNYGGTDTQYF
d_gene: .; j_gene: TRBJ1-2; abundance: .; len: 9; v_gene: TRBV28; CDR3nt: TGTGCCGCCGGGGTTGGCTACACCTTC; CDR3aa: CAAGVGYTF
d_gene: .; j_gene: TRBJ2-7; abundance: .; len: 11; v_gene: TRBV5-1; CDR3nt: TGCGCCAGCAAAATCGATGTCGAGCAGTACTTC; CDR3aa: CASKIDVEQYF
d_gene: .; j_gene: TRBJ1-4; abundance: .; len: 15; v_gene: TRBV11-2; CDR3nt: TGTGCCAGCAGCTTAGGTATAGCAACTAATGAAAAACTGTTTTTT; CDR3aa: CASSLGIATNEKLFF
d_gene: .; j_gene: TRBJ2-5; abundance: .; len: 17; v_gene: TRBV7-6; CDR3nt: TGTGCCAGCAGCTTAGATCCCCCGACAGGCTCCCAAGAGACCCAGTACTTC; CDR3aa: CASSLDPPTGSQETQYF
d_gene: TRBD1; j_gene: TRBJ2-7; abundance: .; len: 12; v_gene: TRBV29-1; CDR3nt: TGCAGCGTTGGGGACAGGGCCCACGAGCAGTACTTC; CDR3aa: CSVGDRAHEQYF
d_gene: .; j_gene: TRBJ2-1; abundance: .; len: 13; v_gene: TRBV12-3/TRBV12-4; CDR3nt: TGTGCCAGCAGTTTAGACGGGTATGATGAGCAGTTCTTC; CDR3aa: CASSLDGYDEQFF
d_gene: .; j_gene: TRBJ1-5; abundance: .; len: 13; v_gene: TRBV19; CDR3nt: TGTGCCAGTAGTGCCCATAGCAATCAGCCCCAGCATTTT; CDR3aa: CASSAHSNQPQHF
d_gene: .; j_gene: TRBJ2-6; abundance: .; len: 13; v_gene: TRBV6-2/TRBV6-3; CDR3nt: TGTGCCAGCAGTTATGCTGGGGCCAACGTCCTGACTTTC; CDR3aa: CASSYAGANVLTF
d_gene: .; j_gene: TRBJ1-5; abundance: .; len: 13; v_gene: TRBV27; CDR3nt: TGTGCCAGCAGAGTGACAGGAGGTCAGCCCCAGCATTTT; CDR3aa: CASRVTGGQPQHF
d_gene: .; j_gene: TRBJ1-5; abundance: .; len: 12; v_gene: TRBV19; CDR3nt: TGTGCCAGTTCAAGGGGAGGTCAGCCCCAGCATTTT; CDR3aa: CASSRGGQPQHF
d_gene: .; j_gene: TRBJ1-5; abundance: once; len: 15; v_gene: TRBV7-2; CDR3nt: TGTGCCAGCAGCTTACATAACGGGGGCAATCAGCCCCAGCATTTT; CDR3aa: CASSLHNGGNQPQHF
d_gene: .; j_gene: TRBJ2-1; abundance: .; len: 13; v_gene: TRBV9; CDR3nt: TGTGCCAGCAGCGTAGCAGGGCTAGCGGAGCAGTTCTTC; CDR3aa: CASSVAGLAEQFF
d_gene: .; j_gene: TRBJ2-3; abundance: .; len: 14; v_gene: TRBV9; CDR3nt: TGTGCCAGCAGCGTAGCAGGCAGCACAGATACGCAGTATTTT; CDR3aa: CASSVAGSTDTQYF
d_gene: TRBD1; j_gene: TRBJ2-7; abundance: .; len: 14; v_gene: TRBV5-8; CDR3nt: TGTGCCAGCCTAAACACAGGGGGCGGGTACGAGCAGTACTTC; CDR3aa: CASLNTGGGYEQYF
d_gene: .; j_gene: TRBJ1-1; abundance: .; len: 14; v_gene: TRBV3-1/TRBV3-2; CDR3nt: TGTGCCAGCAGCCCCGCCAGCCTGGACACTGAAGCTTTCTTT; CDR3aa: CASSPASLDTEAFF
d_gene: TRBD1; j_gene: TRBJ1-3; abundance: .; len: 17; v_gene: TRBV5-4; CDR3nt: TGTGCCAGCAGCCCCACAGGGGGCCCAAGCTCTGGAAACACCATATATTTT; CDR3aa: CASSPTGGPSSGNTIYF
d_gene: .; j_gene: TRBJ2-7; abundance: .; len: 13; v_gene: TRBV28; CDR3nt: TGTGCCAGCAGTTTCCTCGGGACTTTTGAGCAGTACTTC; CDR3aa: CASSFLGTFEQYF
d_gene: .; j_gene: TRBJ1-6; abundance: .; len: 13; v_gene: TRBV9; CDR3nt: TGTGCCAGCAGCGTAGAGCCGCAAACTCCCCTCCACTTT; CDR3aa: CASSVEPQTPLHF
d_gene: TRBD1; j_gene: TRBJ1-2; abundance: .; len: 18; v_gene: TRBV7-2; CDR3nt: TGTGCCAGCAGCTCGCCCTACCGGACAGGCAGGGGCTCCTATGGCTACACCTTC; CDR3aa: CASSSPYRTGRGSYGYTF
d_gene: TRBD1; j_gene: TRBJ1-2; abundance: .; len: 12; v_gene: TRBV2; CDR3nt: TGTGCCAGCAAGCCAGGGGGCTATGGCTACACCTTC; CDR3aa: CASKPGGYGYTF
d_gene: .; j_gene: TRBJ2-2; abundance: .; len: 15; v_gene: TRBV5-1; CDR3nt: TGCGCCAGCAGATTAGGGACGGTGAACACCGGGGAGCTGTTTTTT; CDR3aa: CASRLGTVNTGELFF
d_gene: .; j_gene: TRBJ1-2; abundance: .; len: 15; v_gene: TRBV9; CDR3nt: TGTGCCAGCAGCGCCCGGAGGGGGGGGGACTATGGCTACACCTTC; CDR3aa: CASSARRGGDYGYTF
d_gene: .; j_gene: TRBJ2-2; abundance: .; len: 16; v_gene: TRBV5-1; CDR3nt: TGCGCCAGCAGCCGATCGACAGGACCAGTGAGCGGGGAGCTGTTTTTT; CDR3aa: CASSRSTGPVSGELFF
d_gene: .; j_gene: TRBJ2-7; abundance: .; len: 14; v_gene: TRBV27; CDR3nt: TGTGCCAGTGCCGGCCTCCTAAAGAAATACGAGCAGTACTTC; CDR3aa: CASAGLLKKYEQYF
d_gene: TRBD2; j_gene: TRBJ2-7; abundance: .; len: 15; v_gene: TRBV15; CDR3nt: TGTGCCACCAGCAAGGCAGCGGGGGCCCTCTACGAGCAGTACTTC; CDR3aa: CATSKAAGALYEQYF
d_gene: .; j_gene: TRBJ1-1; abundance: .; len: 14; v_gene: TRBV7-2; CDR3nt: TGTGCCAGCAGCTTACCCGGGGCTAGGACTGAAGCTTTCTTT; CDR3aa: CASSLPGARTEAFF
d_gene: .; j_gene: TRBJ2-7; abundance: .; len: 12; v_gene: TRBV5-1; CDR3nt: TGCGCCAGCAGCTTGGAGGACTACGAGCAGTACTTC; CDR3aa: CASSLEDYEQYF
d_gene: .; j_gene: TRBJ2-1; abundance: once; len: 15; v_gene: TRBV27; CDR3nt: TGTGCCAGCAGTTTATCCGCCCCCGGGATACCTGAGCAGTTCTTC; CDR3aa: CASSLSAPGIPEQFF
d_gene: .; j_gene: TRBJ1-1; abundance: .; len: 15; v_gene: TRBV4-3; CDR3nt: TGCGCCAGCAGCCAAGATAGGGGGATATACACTGAAGCTTTCTTT; CDR3aa: CASSQDRGIYTEAFF
d_gene: TRBD1; j_gene: TRBJ1-6; abundance: few; len: 18; v_gene: TRBV7-9; CDR3nt: TGTGCCAGCAGCTTAGACCCGGGACAGAGCTCCTATAATTCACCCCTCCACTTT; CDR3aa: CASSLDPGQSSYNSPLHF
d_gene: .; j_gene: TRBJ1-4; abundance: .; len: 16; v_gene: TRBV6-5; CDR3nt: TGTGCCAGCAGTTTCATCCGGGACCCAACTAATGAAAAACTGTTTTTT; CDR3aa: CASSFIRDPTNEKLFF
d_gene: TRBD1; j_gene: TRBJ1-2; abundance: .; len: 13; v_gene: TRBV10-2; CDR3nt: TGCGCCAGCAGCGGGGACAGGATATATGGCTACACCTTC; CDR3aa: CASSGDRIYGYTF
d_gene: TRBD1; j_gene: TRBJ1-2; abundance: .; len: 14; v_gene: TRBV5-4; CDR3nt: TGTGCCAGCAGCTTGGACAGGGGGCTGAATGGCTACACCTTC; CDR3aa: CASSLDRGLNGYTF
d_gene: .; j_gene: TRBJ1-1; abundance: .; len: 15; v_gene: TRBV5-1; CDR3nt: TGCGCCAGCAGCTGGTCCCCAGGGATGGACACTGAAGCTTTCTTT; CDR3aa: CASSWSPGMDTEAFF
d_gene: .; j_gene: TRBJ2-5; abundance: .; len: 15; v_gene: TRBV6-5; CDR3nt: TGTGCCAGCAGTTACTCGACAGTTCGGCAAGAGACCCAGTACTTC; CDR3aa: CASSYSTVRQETQYF
d_gene: .; j_gene: TRBJ2-3; abundance: .; len: 14; v_gene: TRBV7-8; CDR3nt: TGTGCCAGCAGCTTGGGACCGCTCACAGATACGCAGTATTTT; CDR3aa: CASSLGPLTDTQYF
d_gene: .; j_gene: TRBJ1-2; abundance: .; len: 15; v_gene: TRBV7-8; CDR3nt: TGTGCCAGCAGCCCCCAAAGGGACGATCGGGATGGCTACACCTTC; CDR3aa: CASSPQRDDRDGYTF
d_gene: .; j_gene: TRBJ1-6; abundance: .; len: 20; v_gene: TRBV23-1; CDR3nt: TGCGCCAGCAGTCAAAAGCCGCCTGGGAGGATGAGCTCCTATAATTCACCCCTCCACTTT; CDR3aa: CASSQKPPGRMSSYNSPLHF
d_gene: TRBD2; j_gene: TRBJ2-5; abundance: .; len: 17; v_gene: TRBV11-2; CDR3nt: TGTGCCAGCAGCTCCCTAGCGGGGGGGCTCTCCCAAGAGACCCAGTACTTC; CDR3aa: CASSSLAGGLSQETQYF
d_gene: .; j_gene: TRBJ1-2; abundance: many; len: 14; v_gene: TRBV19; CDR3nt: TGTGCCACCGAAGGGAGGACGAGTAACTATGGCTACACCTTC; CDR3aa: CATEGRTSNYGYTF